Below, one T cell receptor beta chain is given with its context. What this receptor recognizes is not known. Base qualities are not recorded, but no much larger clone differs from it by a single base. Germline trimming amounts to 9 bases on V and 6 bases on J, with 11 as the count of junction bases outside the gene matches. From the germline V gene (reference sequence), CDR1 is LNHDA and CDR2 is SQIVND. The CDR3 runs 14 amino acids, cysteine and phenylalanine included. Only the CDR3 DNA stays, 42 bases, in frame from base 1. The TCR beta CDR3 regions were amplified from the RNA transcripts. The TCR CDR3 was subjected to a first round of RT-PCR using the HTBI primer set and the Qiagen OneStep RT-PCR kit. A second multiplex PCR round built the libraries, followed by size selection and purification. Libraries were sequenced paired-end with 100 bp reads on an Illumina HiSeq2000. On the authors' methods: SOAPnuke was used to process the raw data, throwing out any read that contained adapters or uncalled bases, had a mean Phred below 15, or lacked an exact constant-primer or identifier match. COPE v1.2.5 was used to merge high-quality paired reads, and clonotypes were defined as unique nucleotide sequences. MiTCR v1.1 was used to align the clonotypes against IMGT TRBV, TRBD and TRBJ reference segments. Only V-J combinations with frequency above 0.0001, covering roughly 99% of repertoires, were analysed. A TCS score was defined as the ratio of F50 (clonal expansion) to E x V (chaos), with BLOSUM62-based TCRdist applied between CDR3 peptides within each V-J. Welch's t-statistics and random forest reduced 450 to 600 V-J features to some 14, which were used in a naive Bayes classifier (R e1071). Using fastp at Q25 and MiXCR, TCRdb reprocessed the public reads and kept productive beta chains. Every CDR3 protein is listed once, alongside the most common genes and DNA of its rows. The V and J calls come from TCRdb's annotation, not from the publication. Across this sample there are 50,000 to 60,000 distinct CDR3 sequences, with over 40% seen only once. The leading ten clones occupy about a tenth of the sample.

The sample belongs to a study of T cells in Graves' hyperthyroidism and ophthalmopathy (dated by TCRdb to about 2019). Regarding the complete study: Peripheral blood samples were taken at initial diagnosis, before any treatment was given. To identify TCR V-J signatures that set the groups apart, the researchers used a discovery cohort of more than 95 patients, made up of fewer than 50 with Graves' ophthalmopathy and some 56 with stable Graves' hyperthyroidism. Prospective prediction of ophthalmopathy was tested in an independent validation cohort of some 19 hyperthyroidism patients and 17 patients who later progressed to ophthalmopathy. The approximately 95 discovery patients were divided at random into training and test sets in a 7:3 ratio. In more than five Graves' hyperthyroidism patients, the study also compared T-cell repertoires from thyroid tissue with T-cell repertoires from blood. Once sampling was done, hyperthyroidism patients were given methimazole at a starting dose of 30 mg daily, whereas ophthalmopathy patients were given high-dose intravenous methylprednisolone. According to the paper, TCR Vbeta CDR3 sequencing was carried out on roughly 130 peripheral blood samples, which came from under 50 ophthalmopathy, around 75 hyperthyroidism and around 17 progressor patients.

Broad study findings and their caveats: A model built on a 13 V-J signature distinguished ophthalmopathy from stable hyperthyroidism, reaching around 88% sensitivity and approximately 83% specificity in cross-validation and 80%/75% in testing. Sample size was not statistically predetermined, and blinding of investigators to group allocation was not performed. Blood samples also contained most of the expanded thyroid clonotypes (frequency above 0.001), which suggests that blood repertoires may reflect thyroid immune responses. In validation, the model predicted progression to ophthalmopathy with roughly 66% sensitivity and roughly 75% specificity, a median of around six months before onset.

Ophthalmopathy patients had moderately to severely active disease, Clinical Activity Score of at least 3, NOSPECS grade of at least 4, and duration under 3 months. Any patient with an uncontrolled infection, another autoimmune disease, pregnancy or lactation was excluded. Diagnoses were based on clinical symptoms, serum thyroxine and TRAb, thyroid ultrasound and orbital computed tomography. PBMCs were separated from roughly 10 ml of fresh peripheral blood using Ficoll-Paque density gradient centrifugation. Trizol reagent was used to extract total RNA, and RNA quality was then checked on an Agilent 2100 Bioanalyzer.

The chain is made from TRBV19 and TRBJ2-3; 8 junctional bases match TRBD2. The sequence was collected from a woman between 50 and 59 years old with Graves' ophthalmopathy. Sequencing was done on a sample of blood. The sequenced DNA is TGTGCCAGCACCCCGGGCGGCGGGGGGGATACGCAGTATTTT. Translated, this is CASTPGGGGDTQYF.